This T cell receptor beta chain derives from a study of metastatic and nonmetastatic thyroid tumors. Among the patients, none had received any treatment before thyroid surgery. V was pared by 0 bases and J by 5 bases, with 11 bases between. The CDR3 is 15 residues long. CDR1 and CDR2 (germline): SGHTA, FQGNSA. Using MiXCR, TCRdb reanalyzed the PCR reads. The sample carries fewer than 25,000 clones, less than 20% recorded once. The origin of this receptor is a female donor with papillary thyroid cancer or a benign thyroid nodule (not recorded which). Some clones in this sample may be carry-over from other donors' samples. The material sequenced was blood. V usage is TRBV7-2 and J usage is TRBJ1-5, with unresolved D. CDR3 residues: CASSLARGNYQPQHF. CDR3 DNA: TGTGCCAGCAGCTTAGCCCGAGGGAACTATCAGCCCCAGCATTTT. Drawing the rest from reference TRBV7-2 and TRBJ1-5, the complete variable domain is GAGVSQSPSNKVTEKGKDVELRCDPISGHTALYWYRQSLGQGLEFLIYFQGNSAPDKSGLPSDRFSAERTGGSVSTLTIQRTQQEDSAVYLCASSLARGNYQPQHFGDGTRLSIL.